The 28 T cell receptor beta chains below were found in one sample sequenced in a study of technical replicates of blood from a few donors. Clones were sequenced by immunoSEQ multiplex PCR, and TCRdb holds only the in-frame ones, with some missing. The table lists roughly 69,000 clones, 95% to 98% of them singletons. The sequenced sample was T cells isolated from PBMCs. The receptors come from a human donor in good health.

This chain links TRBV4-1 with TRBJ2-7, with D maybe TRBD2 (6 bases). V gave up 1 base and J gave up 0 bases, with 16 bases separating them. There are 17 residues in the CDR3. Germline values: CDR1 MGHRA, CDR2 YSYEKL. The CDR3 DNA follows: TGCGCCAGCAGCCAAGCCCGGACTACCGGGGCCTCCTACGAGCAGTACTTC. This encodes CASSQARTTGASYEQYF.

This chain connects TRBV4-3 to TRBJ2-2; D is possibly TRBD2 (6 bases). V was clipped by 0 bases and J by 8 bases, with 19 bases between them. The germline gives CDR1 LGHNA, CDR2 YSLEER. The length of the CDR3 is 17 residues. CDR3 bases: TGCGCCAGCAGCCAAGATGGGATTAGAGGGGAGGCAGGGGAGCTGTTTTTT. Protein sequence: CASSQDGIRGEAGELFF.

The chain recombines TRBV27 with TRBJ1-5; a possible D gene is TRBD1 (5 bases). Trimming cost V 8 bases and J 9 bases, with 20 bases left between them. Germline V gene data show CDR1 as MNHEY and CDR2 as SMNVEV (reference sequence). The CDR3 runs 14 residues. The chain's CDR3 is CASRSRHGGWPQHF. The CDR3 region has the DNA TGTGCCAGCCGTTCGCGGCACGGGGGATGGCCCCAGCATTTT.

The chain joins TRBV11-2 to TRBJ2-1; 10 bases map to TRBD2. With V trimmed by 4 bases and J by 0 bases, 0 bases remained unmatched. The CDR3 loop spans 15 amino acids. Germline lookup yields CDR1 SGHAT and CDR2 FQNNGV. CDR3 in DNA: TGTGCCAGCAGCTGGACTAGCGGCTCCTACAATGAGCAGTTCTTC. This gives the protein CASSWTSGSYNEQFF.

The chain employs TRBV7-3 and TRBJ2-2; 7 nucleotides match TRBD2. J lost 5 bases, V lost 5 bases, and 11 bases had no gene match. The CDR3 has 16 amino acids. Germline V gene lookup returns CDR1 SGHTA and CDR2 FQGTGA. The CDR3 loop is CASSLRDYRSTGELFF. DNA for the CDR3: TGTGCCAGCAGCCTCCGGGACTATAGATCAACCGGGGAGCTGTTTTTT.

The J gene is TRBJ2-7, the V gene TRBV5-5; D call uncertain. The CDR3 contains 14 residues. V gave up 3 bases and J gave up 2 bases, with 12 bases separating them. CDR1 and CDR2 (germline): SGHKS, YYEKEE (reference sequence). The chain's CDR3 is CASSSYADTYEQYF. In DNA, the CDR3 is TGTGCCAGCAGCTCTTATGCGGATACCTACGAGCAGTACTTC.

The table lists this clone with a count of one. This chain links TRBV7-9 with TRBJ2-3, with 7 bases fitting TRBD2. This CDR3 has 15 amino acids. V shed 5 bases, J shed 2 bases, and the junction held 7 bases outside the gene matches. CDR1 is SEHNR, CDR2 FQNEAQ, per germline (reference sequence). This chain's CDR3 is CASSPPSGITDTQYF. Here the CDR3 DNA reads TGTGCCAGCAGCCCTCCGAGCGGGATCACAGATACGCAGTATTTT.

V usage is TRBV5-6 and J usage is TRBJ1-5; D not resolved. Trimming shortened V by 0 bases and J by 6 bases, and 10 bases separated the two germline ends. The CDR3 extends over 14 amino acids. Germline V CDR1 and CDR2: SGHDT, YYEEEE. CDR3 in DNA: TGTGCCAGCAGCTTGGGGACGGGAATTCAGCCCCAGCATTTT. This encodes CASSLGTGIQPQHF.

Here the CDR3 DNA reads TGTGCCAGCAGCGCTCGTGTTCAGGGGCTCTACGAGCAGTACTTC. This sequence encodes CASSARVQGLYEQYF. V usage is TRBV5-6 and J usage is TRBJ2-7, with D maybe TRBD1 (6 bases). V lost 4 bases, J lost 3 bases, and 17 bases lay in between. The CDR3 extends over 15 amino acids. CDR1 SGHDT and CDR2 YYEEEE come from the germline V gene.

The chain links TRBV19 to TRBJ2-1, with a possible D match to TRBD1 (5 bases). The CDR3 is 16 amino acids. Germline V gene sequence: CDR1 LNHDA, CDR2 SQIVND (reference sequence). Trimming left V 0 bases short and J 7 bases short, with 16 bases between. The CDR3 sequence: CASSIDFPGRANEQFF. CDR3 bases: TGTGCCAGTAGTATAGATTTCCCGGGCAGGGCGAATGAGCAGTTCTTC.

The chain has TRBV29-1 and TRBJ2-3; D possibly corresponds to TRBD2 (6 bases). Trimming shortened V by 4 bases and J by 2 bases, and 10 bases separated the two germline ends. This CDR3 is built from 13 residues. Germline V gene lookup returns CDR1 SQVTM and CDR2 ANQGSEA. The CDR3, as DNA: TGCAGCGTTGCGGCGGGGCCCACAGATACGCAGTATTTT. Protein product: CSVAAGPTDTQYF.

The rearrangement uses TRBV28 and TRBJ1-1; D not certain. Trimming left V 6 bases short and J 1 base short, with 6 bases between. The CDR3 has 12 amino acids. Germline-derived CDR1 and CDR2 are MDHEN and SYDVKM. Here the CDR3 DNA reads TGTGCCAGCAGAGCTCCGAACACTGAAGCTTTCTTT. Translation: CASRAPNTEAFF.

V gene TRBV14 combines with J gene TRBJ2-7, with 7 bases that match TRBD1. The V gene end was trimmed by 4 bases and the J gene end by 6 bases; junction bases not matched to a gene: 9. The CDR3 has 14 amino acids. Germline lookup yields CDR1 SGHDN and CDR2 FVKESK. The chain's CDR3 is CASSRNRGAGEQYF. CDR3 nucleotide sequence: TGTGCCAGCAGCCGTAACAGGGGTGCGGGCGAGCAGTACTTC.

The genes are TRBV27 and TRBJ2-1; 12 positions match TRBD2. CDR1 is MNHEY and CDR2 is SMNVEV in the germline V gene (reference sequence). Trimming at V came to 5 bases and at J to 9 bases, leaving 14 bases not matched to a gene. The CDR3 is 17 residues long. The CDR3: CASSRGLAGSRGSEQFF. CDR3 nucleotides: TGTGCCAGCAGTCGTGGACTAGCGGGGAGTCGGGGAAGTGAGCAGTTCTTC.

The chain has TRBV29-1 and TRBJ2-6; TRBD1 matches at 11 bases. V dropped 5 bases and J dropped 0; count of bases not matched to a gene: 9. The length of the CDR3 is 18 residues. In germline, CDR1 is SQVTM, CDR2 ANQGSEA. In DNA, the CDR3 is TGCAGCGTTCAGAATCCCGGGACAGGGGGCTCTGGGGCCAACGTCCTGACTTTC. Amino acid sequence: CSVQNPGTGGSGANVLTF.

This chain links TRBV21-1 with TRBJ2-7; TRBD2, the D gene given by the table, was not confirmed from the DNA. TRBV21-1 is deemed a pseudogene. This CDR3 contains 10 residues. The CDR3 coding sequence is TGTGCCCGACTCGAATACGAGCAGTACTTC. Translating it yields CARLEYEQYF.

The CDR3 nucleotides are TGTGCCAGCAGCCCCGGACTAGCGGGAGGGCCCCGGCCAGATACGCAGTATTTT. Protein product: CASSPGLAGGPRPDTQYF. This chain uses TRBV7-9 with TRBJ2-3; TRBD2 aligns across 15 bases. Germline V gives CDR1 SEHNR, CDR2 FQNEAQ (reference sequence). The CDR3 sequence is 18 residues long. With 5 bases clipped from V and 4 bases from J, the junction kept 10 bases outside the gene matches.

CDR3 DNA sequence: TGTGCCAGCAGCGTATCCCCTTCGGGCACAGATACGCAGTATTTT. It encodes CASSVSPSGTDTQYF. The chain is built from TRBV9 and TRBJ2-3, with D unclear. V shed 1 base and J shed 1 base, with 10 bases lying between them. Germline V gene lookup returns CDR1 SGDLS and CDR2 YYNGEE. The CDR3 is 15 residues long.

J is TRBJ2-5 and V is TRBV30; D is ambiguous. The germline V gene has CDR1 GTSNPN and CDR2 SVGIG (reference sequence). The CDR3 sequence is 13 residues long. V was cut by 2 bases and J by 1 base, with 8 bases left in between. CDR3 sequence: CAWSPSFQETQYF. The CDR3 DNA reads TGTGCCTGGAGTCCCTCGTTCCAAGAGACCCAGTACTTC.

The chain links TRBV2 to TRBJ1-4; the D gene is possibly TRBD1 (6 bases). V was trimmed by 11 bases and J by 6 bases, leaving 16 bases between them. The length of the CDR3 is 13 residues. Germline loops: CDR1 SNHLY, CDR2 FYNNEI. CDR3 loop: CARSRGTDEKLFF. CDR3 sequence (DNA): TGTGCCCGCTCCAGGGGAACAGATGAAAAACTGTTTTTT.

V and J are TRBV10-1 and TRBJ1-1; weak D call: TRBD1 (6 bases). The CDR3 has 14 residues. Germline loops: CDR1 WNHNN, CDR2 SYGVQD (reference sequence). The V end was cut by 4 bases, the J end by 2 bases, with 11 bases between. DNA for the CDR3: TGCGCCAGCAGTGGGGGACAAAGCAACACTGAAGCTTTCTTT. It encodes CASSGGQSNTEAFF.

The V and J genes are TRBV7-2 and TRBJ2-7; 9 positions match TRBD2. This CDR3 has 15 residues. The J segment lost 3 bases and the V segment lost 3 bases, leaving 6 bases of the junction unmatched. From germline, CDR1 is SGHTA and CDR2 FQGNSA. The CDR3 here is CASSFSGRGNYEQYF. The DNA of the CDR3 is TGTGCCAGCAGCTTTAGCGGGAGAGGTAACTACGAGCAGTACTTC.

V and J are TRBV9 and TRBJ2-3, with 7 positions matching TRBD1. Germline CDR1 and CDR2: SGDLS and YYNGEE. The CDR3 spans 15 residues. With V trimmed by 0 bases and J by 6 bases, 7 bases remained unmatched. The CDR3 nucleotides are TGTGCCAGCAGCGTAGTGGTCGGGACAGCGGATACGCAGTATTTT. It translates to CASSVVVGTADTQYF. Based on the CDR3 plus reference TRBV9 and TRBJ2-3, the full variable domain is DSGVTQTPKHLITATGQRVTLRCSPRSGDLSVYWYQQSLDQGLQFLIQYYNGEERAKGNILERFSAQQFPDLHSELNLSSLELGDSALYFCASSVVVGTADTQYFGPGTRLTVL.

This sequence joins TRBV2 and TRBJ1-5; D is possibly TRBD1 (5 bases). The germline gives CDR1 SNHLY, CDR2 FYNNEI. The length of the CDR3 is 13 residues. The germline V and J ends were trimmed by 4 bases and 8 bases, with 12 bases remaining between them. The CDR3 DNA follows: TGTGCCAGCAGTGTTTGGGGGGGTGAGCCCCAGCATTTT. It yields the protein CASSVWGGEPQHF.

The V and J genes are TRBV19 and TRBJ1-5, with D maybe TRBD1 (6 bases). In germline, CDR1 is LNHDA, CDR2 SQIVND (reference sequence). This CDR3 region has 14 residues. Trimming pared 5 bases from V and 4 bases from J, leaving 12 bases between. CDR3 coding DNA: TGTGCCAGTAGTCAACCAGGGGATAATCAGCCCCAGCATTTT. Amino acids: CASSQPGDNQPQHF.

V is TRBV9 and J is TRBJ2-7; 8 bases are a match to TRBD2. Trimming removed 3 bases from V and 2 bases from J; junction bases left unmatched: 10. Germline V CDR1 and CDR2: SGDLS, YYNGEE. The CDR3 has 16 amino acids. CDR3 DNA: TGTGCCAGCAGCGGACTCACTAGCGGAGATCCCTACGAGCAGTACTTC. Its protein is CASSGLTSGDPYEQYF.

V gene TRBV27 combines with J gene TRBJ2-7; possibly TRBD2 for D (6 bases). The CDR3 has 14 residues. Between the trimmed V and J ends, which lost 6 bases and 3 bases, there was a span of 15 bases. Germline CDR1 and CDR2: MNHEY and SMNVEV (reference sequence). The CDR3 DNA sequence: TGTGCCAGCAGAATATCCGGGACTCTCTACGAGCAGTACTTC. It yields the protein CASRISGTLYEQYF.

The chain has TRBV7-9 and TRBJ1-2; 9 bases agree with TRBD1. The CDR3 totals 14 residues. The germline V gene encodes CDR1 SEHNR and CDR2 FQNEAQ (reference sequence). J lost 3 bases, V lost 5 bases, and 4 bases had no gene match. The CDR3 DNA follows: TGTGCCAGCAGCCGATGGACAGGGGACTATGGCTACACCTTC. Residues: CASSRWTGDYGYTF.